Given below is one TCR beta chain in context. V lost 6 bases and J lost 6, with 14 bases in between. This CDR3 region has 13 residues. Germline CDR1 SNHLY, CDR2 FYNNEI. The data stem from a study of blood T cell repertoires in COVID-19. For the study at large: The origin of the acute and convalescent COVID-19 samples was the United States, Italy and Spain. T cells, B-cell-depleted T cells, or PBMCs provided the cDNA or gDNA that served as material.

Some clones are missing from TCRdb's copy, which holds only in-frame ones; the method was immunoSEQ multiplex PCR. The table has 200,000 or so clones, 70% to 90% seen once. The chain joins TRBV2 to TRBJ1-2; weak D call: TRBD1 (5 bases). The sample was peripheral blood. This clonotype was obtained from a human donor with active or convalescent COVID-19. The donor label of this sample is uncertain. The CDR3 loop is CASRRTAGNGYTF. The CDR3 coding sequence is TGTGCCAGCAGACGAACGGCAGGGAATGGCTACACCTTC. Complete variable domain (other parts from reference TRBV2 and TRBJ1-2): EPEVTQTPSHQVTQMGQEVILRCVPISNHLYFYWYRQILGQKVEFLVSFYNNEISEKSEIFDDQFSVERPDGSNFTLKIRSTKLEDSAMYFCASRRTAGNGYTFGSGTRLTVV.